This T cell receptor beta chain is from a study of human T cells and chemical hapten exposure. The overall study: All patients underwent weekly scalp dosing with diphenylcyclopropenone for the full roughly 23-week study. Small pooled library volume differences mainly caused per-sample TCR yield variation. Study observations and caveats: The number of TCRs over 1 in 1000 frequency stayed unchanged after DPC. Against controls, expanded TCRs gave rise to significantly more large CDR3 similarity clusters.

The junction had 16 bases not matched to a gene; V was cut back by 7 bases and J by 5 bases. This CDR3 comprises 16 residues. Germline CDR1 MDHEN, CDR2 SYDVKM. The time point denotes: pre-sensitization, week 0. Treatment given: therapeutic diphenylcyclopropenone sensitization with weekly scalp DPC. In its sample, this clonotype was seen a few times. The antigen is unknown. MiXCR, run by TCRdb on the RACE reads, gives a single entry per CDR3 protein. This repertoire shows more than 75,000 distinct CDR3 sequences, 9.6% found once; its top ten account for 3.6%. Source: whole blood, taken in connection with sensitization to the hapten diphenylcyclopropenone (DPC). J is TRBJ2-7 and V is TRBV28; 8 bases fit TRBD2. This clonotype was sampled from a woman aged 40 to 50 with alopecia areata. Some clones in this sample may be carry-over from other donors' samples. This CDR3 reads CASTLGGGRLLDEQYF. Written as DNA, the CDR3 is TGTGCCAGCACCCTGGGCGGGGGGAGGTTATTAGACGAGCAGTACTTC.